This T cell receptor beta chain stems from a study of T cells in Graves' hyperthyroidism and ophthalmopathy. Whole-study findings and limits: From stable hyperthyroidism, ophthalmopathy was separated by a 13 V-J model.

The CDR3 totals 15 residues. Germline loops: CDR1 MGHRA, CDR2 YSYEKL. Trimming took 4 bases from V and 2 from J, leaving 15 bases between them. TCR beta CDR3 region amplification was performed from RNA transcripts. HTBI primers were employed in a first-round RT-PCR of the TCR CDR3. Each CDR3 protein gets one entry after TCRdb re-called the multiplex PCR reads with MiXCR. Of 340,000 or so distinct CDR3 sequences listed, roughly 21% are singletons. Concerning this clonotype itself: Its antigen remains unknown.

The sequenced material came from blood. The gene calls are TRBV4-1 and TRBJ2-7, with D hard to call. The TCR originated in a woman aged 45-65 years with Graves' hyperthyroidism. The CDR3 sequence is CASSPKRGSAYEQYF. In DNA form, the CDR3 reads TGCGCCAGCAGCCCAAAGCGTGGTTCTGCCTACGAGCAGTACTTC.